This T cell receptor (beta chain) was observed in a study of shared clonotypes between healthy human individuals. This clone has more than one count but fewer than ten. The CDR3 contains 10 residues. Germline CDR1 is MDHEN and CDR2 is SYDVKM. The V gene lost 6 bases and the J gene lost 12 bases, with 11 bases spanning the gap. The assay was immunoSEQ multiplex PCR, and TCRdb's table has in-frame clones only and misses some. The data contain approximately 2.1 million clones, approximately 93% of them singletons. The chain links TRBV28 to TRBJ1-1; D ambiguous. The receptor comes from a man between 18 and 29 years old in good health. Some clones in this sample may be carry-over from other donors' samples. Sequenced: naive CD4+ T cells from PBMCs. Subset reported: CD45RA+ positively selected. The CDR3 is CASRKTRTFF. The CDR3 DNA is TGTGCCAGCAGGAAGACCAGAACTTTCTTT.